This TCR beta chain comes out of a study of cytomegalovirus exposure and HLA in healthy donors. Germline V gene lookup returns CDR1 MNHEY and CDR2 SMNVEV (reference sequence). The trim removed 4 bases at V and 3 bases at J, leaving 2 bases unmatched. CDR3 size: 14 residues. Primers: 60 Vbeta forward and 13 Jbeta reverse. Assay: immunoSEQ multiplex PCR; the TCRdb copy retains only in-frame clones and omits some. The sample includes approximately 210,000 clones, around 86% seen only once; the top ten take 1.3%. V and J are TRBV27 and TRBJ2-1; 8 bases line up with TRBD1. This sequence originates from a man younger than 40 in good health and CMV-seronegative. Source material: PBMCs. DNA for the CDR3: TGTGCCAGCAGTTCCGGACAGGGCTACAATGAGCAGTTCTTC. Its translation: CASSSGQGYNEQFF.